These T cell receptor beta chains were read from a single sample in a study of blood T cell repertoires in COVID-19. Repertoires were generated with immunoSEQ multiplex PCR, while TCRdb's copy carries only in-frame clones and drops some. This sample yields around 81,000 clones, of which roughly 87% are seen a single time; 7% to 8% belongs to the top ten. Material: peripheral blood. The receptors were sampled from a man aged 65 to 79 with acute or convalescent COVID-19. CDR3s include the opening cysteine and the closing phenylalanine or tryptophan. Each record gives: D gene, V gene, clone size, J gene, CDR3 DNA, CDR3 protein. D genes are given only for firm matches. The size of a clone is reported for some rows only, either as once, few or many, or as a class for expanded clones.

>-|TRBV5-4|-|TRBJ2-5
TGTGCCAGCAGTCTTGCAGGGGCGGGAGAGACCCAGTACTTC
CASSLAGAGETQYF
>-|TRBV3-1/TRBV3-2|-|TRBJ2-5
TGTGCCAGCAGCCACGGAGAGACCCAGTACTTC
CASSHGETQYF
>TRBD1|TRBV5-4|-|TRBJ1-3
TGTGCCAGCAGCTCGGGACAGAGGCCTGGAAACACCATATATTTT
CASSSGQRPGNTIYF
>TRBD2|TRBV9|-|TRBJ2-3
TGTGCCAGCAGCCTGGGGACTAGCGGCACAGATACGCAGTATTTT
CASSLGTSGTDTQYF
>-|TRBV18|-|TRBJ2-7
TGTGCCAGCTCACCAGGCAGAATCTCCTACGAGCAGTACTTC
CASSPGRISYEQYF
>-|TRBV20-1|-|TRBJ2-3
TGCAGTGCGTCTACAGATACGCAGTATTTT
CSASTDTQYF
>-|TRBV6-2/TRBV6-3|few|TRBJ2-7
TGTGCCAGCAGTTATAGGCCTAGCTTGGTGCTGATGTCCTACGAGCAGTACTTC
CASSYRPSLVLMSYEQYF
>-|TRBV12-2|-|TRBJ1-5
TGTGCAAGTCGCTTAGAGGGGGGGCATCAGCCCCAGCATTTT
CASRLEGGHQPQHF
>-|TRBV28|-|TRBJ2-7
TGTGCCAGCAGTTTGAGTACTAGAACCTACGAGCAGTACTTC
CASSLSTRTYEQYF
>TRBD1|TRBV6-2/TRBV6-3|-|TRBJ1-1
TGTGCCAGCAGTTACTGGGACAGCGATCCTGAAGCTTTCTTT
CASSYWDSDPEAFF
>-|TRBV12-3/TRBV12-4|-|TRBJ1-5
TGTGCCAGCGCGGGTAGCAATCAGCCCCAGCATTTT
CASAGSNQPQHF
>-|TRBV28|-|TRBJ1-5
TGTGCCAGCCGCGAAGATGGCAATCAGCCCCAGCATTTT
CASREDGNQPQHF
>TRBD1|TRBV30|-|TRBJ1-1
TGTGCCTGGAGAGAGGACAGGGGGCCCCTTTCAGAAGCTTTCTTT
CAWREDRGPLSEAFF
>TRBD2|TRBV4-3|-|TRBJ2-5
TGCGCCAGCAGCCCAGCACTAGCGGGGGGGCGGGAGACCCAGTACTTC
CASSPALAGGRETQYF
>TRBD1|TRBV3-1/TRBV3-2|-|TRBJ1-4
TGTGCCAGCAGCCCCTCCAGGGGGAAACTGTTTTTT
CASSPSRGKLFF
>TRBD1|TRBV10-1|-|TRBJ1-2
TGCGCCACCAGACAGGACAGGCCTAGGTATGGCTACACCTTC
CATRQDRPRYGYTF
>TRBD2|TRBV19|-|TRBJ2-3
TGTGCCAGTAGTAAAGGACTAGCGGGAAACACAGATACGCAGTATTTT
CASSKGLAGNTDTQYF
>-|TRBV11-1|-|TRBJ1-1
TGTGCCAGCAGCTTAAGTTATAGTGTCACCAACACTGAAGCTTTCTTT
CASSLSYSVTNTEAFF
>-|TRBV14|-|TRBJ2-2
TGTGCCAGCAGCCAAGTCGGTCGGGAACTCACCGGGGAGCTGTTTTTT
CASSQVGRELTGELFF
>TRBD1|TRBV10-1|-|TRBJ2-7
TGCGCCAGCAGTGAGTCCCCGGGACAGGAGTCCTACGAGCAGTACTTC
CASSESPGQESYEQYF
>TRBD2|TRBV4-1|-|TRBJ2-1
TGCGCCAGCAGCCAAGACCTAGCGGGATCCTACAATGAGCAGTTCTTC
CASSQDLAGSYNEQFF
>TRBD2|TRBV10-3|-|TRBJ2-7
TGTGCCATAGCGGGCGATACTACTAGCGGATCGCAGACCTTCGTGGAGCAGTACTTC
CAIAGDTTSGSQTFVEQYF
>TRBD1|TRBV2|-|TRBJ2-1
TGTGCCAGCATGACCGGGACAGGGTTGCAGTTCTTC
CASMTGTGLQFF
>TRBD2|TRBV19|-|TRBJ2-1
TGTGCCAGTAGTATCGGGGGGACTAGCTTAAATGAGCAGTTCTTC
CASSIGGTSLNEQFF
>TRBD1|TRBV5-1|-|TRBJ2-1
TGCGCCAGCAGCCACTCGACAGGGTTGTATGAGCAGTTCTTC
CASSHSTGLYEQFF
>-|TRBV5-8|once|TRBJ1-2
TGTGCCAGCAGCTTAAGGACACAGAGAGTTAACTATGGCTACACCTTC
CASSLRTQRVNYGYTF
>-|TRBV18|-|TRBJ1-2
TGTGCCAGCTCACCTGGGAGTTTGTCCTCCGGGGGCTACACCTTC
CASSPGSLSSGGYTF